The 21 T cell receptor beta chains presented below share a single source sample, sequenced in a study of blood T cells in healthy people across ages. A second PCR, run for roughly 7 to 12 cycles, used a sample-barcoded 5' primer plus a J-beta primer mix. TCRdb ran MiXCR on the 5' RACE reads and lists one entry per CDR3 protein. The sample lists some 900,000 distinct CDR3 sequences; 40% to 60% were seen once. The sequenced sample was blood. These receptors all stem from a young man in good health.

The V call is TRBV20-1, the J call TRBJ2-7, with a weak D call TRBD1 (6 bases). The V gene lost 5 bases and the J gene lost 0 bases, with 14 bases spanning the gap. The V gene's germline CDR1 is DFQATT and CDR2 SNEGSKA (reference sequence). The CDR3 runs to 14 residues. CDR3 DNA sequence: TGCAGTGCTCCCTACAGGGTCTTCTCCTACGAGCAGTACTTC. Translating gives CSAPYRVFSYEQYF.

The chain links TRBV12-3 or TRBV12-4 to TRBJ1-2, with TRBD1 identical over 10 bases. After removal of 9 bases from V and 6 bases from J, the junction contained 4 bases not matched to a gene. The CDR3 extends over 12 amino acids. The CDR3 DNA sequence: TGTGCCAGTACGACAGGGGGCGATGGCTACACCTTC. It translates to CASTTGGDGYTF.

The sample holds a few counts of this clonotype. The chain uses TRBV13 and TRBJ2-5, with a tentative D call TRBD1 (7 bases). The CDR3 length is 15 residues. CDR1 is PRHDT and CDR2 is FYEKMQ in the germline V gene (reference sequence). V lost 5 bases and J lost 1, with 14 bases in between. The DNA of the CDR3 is TGTGCCAGCAGCCGCGGGACAGCCATCCAAGAGACCCAGTACTTC. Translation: CASSRGTAIQETQYF.

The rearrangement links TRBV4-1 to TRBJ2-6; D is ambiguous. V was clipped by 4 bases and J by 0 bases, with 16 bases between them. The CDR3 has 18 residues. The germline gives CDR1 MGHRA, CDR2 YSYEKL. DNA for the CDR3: TGCGCCAGCAGCCGTTTCCTGATACGGGTCTCTGGGGCCAACGTCCTGACTTTC. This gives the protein CASSRFLIRVSGANVLTF.

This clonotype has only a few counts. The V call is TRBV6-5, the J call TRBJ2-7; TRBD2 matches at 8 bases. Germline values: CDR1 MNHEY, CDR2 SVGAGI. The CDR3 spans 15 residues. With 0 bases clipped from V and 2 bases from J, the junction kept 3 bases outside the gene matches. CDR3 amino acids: CASSYSPSGPYEQYF. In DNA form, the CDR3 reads TGTGCCAGCAGTTACTCCCCTAGCGGGCCCTACGAGCAGTACTTC.

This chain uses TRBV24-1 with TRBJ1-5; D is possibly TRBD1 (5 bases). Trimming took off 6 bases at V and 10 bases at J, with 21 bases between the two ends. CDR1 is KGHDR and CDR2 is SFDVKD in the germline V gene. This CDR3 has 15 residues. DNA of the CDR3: TGTGCCACCAGTTTGGGAGGGGAAGAGGTTGGACCCCAGCATTTT. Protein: CATSLGGEEVGPQHF.

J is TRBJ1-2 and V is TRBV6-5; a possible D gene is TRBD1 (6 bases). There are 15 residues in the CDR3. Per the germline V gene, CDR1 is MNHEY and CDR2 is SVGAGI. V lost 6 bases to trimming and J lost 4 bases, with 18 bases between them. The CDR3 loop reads CASSRGTGGGYGYTF. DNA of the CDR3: TGTGCCAGCAGCCGTGGTACGGGGGGCGGCTATGGCTACACCTTC.

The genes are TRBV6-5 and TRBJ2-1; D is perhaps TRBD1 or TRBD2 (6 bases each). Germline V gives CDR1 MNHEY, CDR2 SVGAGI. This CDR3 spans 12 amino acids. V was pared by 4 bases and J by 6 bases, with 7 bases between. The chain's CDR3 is CASSWGANEQFF. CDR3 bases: TGTGCCAGCAGTTGGGGGGCCAATGAGCAGTTCTTC.

In DNA, the CDR3 is TGCAGCGTTCGGGAAGACTCCTACGAGCAGTACTTC. The encoded protein is CSVREDSYEQYF. The J gene is TRBJ2-7, the V gene TRBV29-1; D possibly corresponds to TRBD2 (5 bases). V lost 5 bases and J lost 0, with 8 bases in between. Per the germline V gene, CDR1 is SQVTM and CDR2 is ANQGSEA. The CDR3 is 12 amino acids.

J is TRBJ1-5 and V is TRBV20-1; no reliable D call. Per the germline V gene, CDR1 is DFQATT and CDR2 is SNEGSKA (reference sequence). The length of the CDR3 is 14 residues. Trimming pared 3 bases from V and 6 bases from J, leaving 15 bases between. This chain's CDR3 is CSASQTMVSQPQHF. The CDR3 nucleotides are TGCAGTGCTAGTCAGACTATGGTGAGTCAGCCCCAGCATTTT.

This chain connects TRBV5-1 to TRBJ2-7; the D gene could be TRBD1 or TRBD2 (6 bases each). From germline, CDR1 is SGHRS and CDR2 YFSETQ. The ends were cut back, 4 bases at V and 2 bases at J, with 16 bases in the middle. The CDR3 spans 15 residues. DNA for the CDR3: TGCGCCAGCAGCCCCCATGGGGGGACAACCTACGAGCAGTACTTC. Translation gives CASSPHGGTTYEQYF.

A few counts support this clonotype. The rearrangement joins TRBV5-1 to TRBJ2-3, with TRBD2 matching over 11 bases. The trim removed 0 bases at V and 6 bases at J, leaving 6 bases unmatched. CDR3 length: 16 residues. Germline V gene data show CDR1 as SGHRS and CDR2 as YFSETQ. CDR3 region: CASSLEGPSGGDTQYF. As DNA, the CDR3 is TGCGCCAGCAGCTTGGAGGGCCCTAGCGGGGGGGATACGCAGTATTTT.

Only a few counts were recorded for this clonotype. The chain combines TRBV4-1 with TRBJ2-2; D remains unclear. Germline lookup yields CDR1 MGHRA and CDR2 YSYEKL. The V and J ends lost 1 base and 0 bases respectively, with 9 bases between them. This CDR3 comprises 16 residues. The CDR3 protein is CASSQAVGANTGELFF. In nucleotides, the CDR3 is TGCGCCAGCAGCCAAGCTGTCGGCGCGAACACCGGGGAGCTGTTTTTT.

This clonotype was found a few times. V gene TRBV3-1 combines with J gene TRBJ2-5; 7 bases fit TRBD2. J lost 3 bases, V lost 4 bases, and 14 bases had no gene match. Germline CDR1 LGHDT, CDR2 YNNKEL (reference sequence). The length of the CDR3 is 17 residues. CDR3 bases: TGTGCCAGCAGCCGAGAGGGTCTAGCGGCCCGAAAAGAGACCCAGTACTTC. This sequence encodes CASSREGLAARKETQYF.

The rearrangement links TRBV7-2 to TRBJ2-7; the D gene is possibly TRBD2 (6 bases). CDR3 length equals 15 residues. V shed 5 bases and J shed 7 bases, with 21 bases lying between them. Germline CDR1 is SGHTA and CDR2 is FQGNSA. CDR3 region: CASSAGLTPSEEQYF. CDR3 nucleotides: TGTGCCAGCAGCGCCGGACTAACCCCCTCAGAGGAGCAGTACTTC.

The CDR3 nucleotides are TGTGCCAGCAGCTCAGCAAGCGGACCCTACGAGCAGTACTTC. Translated: CASSSASGPYEQYF. This sequence joins TRBV7-2 and TRBJ2-7; D is possibly TRBD2 (5 bases). Germline CDR1 and CDR2: SGHTA and FQGNSA. The CDR3 loop spans 14 amino acids. V was trimmed by 4 bases and J by 2 bases, leaving 12 bases between them.

DNA of the CDR3: TGTGCCAGCAGCTCACGCGGCGGGGAGATCACAGATACGCAGTATTTT. Its translation is CASSSRGGEITDTQYF. The chain uses TRBV28 and TRBJ2-3; D perhaps matches TRBD2 (6 bases). Trimming took 6 bases from V and 2 from J, leaving 18 bases between them. CDR3 length: 16 residues. Germline CDR1 is MDHEN and CDR2 is SYDVKM.

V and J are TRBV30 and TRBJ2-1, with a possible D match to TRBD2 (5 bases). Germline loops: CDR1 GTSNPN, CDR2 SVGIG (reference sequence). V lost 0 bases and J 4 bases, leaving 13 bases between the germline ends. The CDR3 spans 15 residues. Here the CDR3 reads CAWSVRQAGYNEQFF. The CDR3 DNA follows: TGTGCCTGGAGTGTAAGGCAGGCGGGTTACAATGAGCAGTTCTTC.

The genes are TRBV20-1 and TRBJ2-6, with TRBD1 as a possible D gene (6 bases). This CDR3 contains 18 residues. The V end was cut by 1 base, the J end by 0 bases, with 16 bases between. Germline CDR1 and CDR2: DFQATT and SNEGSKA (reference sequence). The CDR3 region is CSARVPSDRPSGANVLTF. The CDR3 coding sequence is TGCAGTGCTAGAGTTCCCTCGGACAGACCCTCTGGGGCCAACGTCCTGACTTTC.

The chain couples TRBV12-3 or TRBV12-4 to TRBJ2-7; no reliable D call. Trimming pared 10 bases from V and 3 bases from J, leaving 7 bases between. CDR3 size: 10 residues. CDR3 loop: CANCIYEQYF. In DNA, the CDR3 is TGTGCCAACTGCATCTACGAGCAGTACTTC.

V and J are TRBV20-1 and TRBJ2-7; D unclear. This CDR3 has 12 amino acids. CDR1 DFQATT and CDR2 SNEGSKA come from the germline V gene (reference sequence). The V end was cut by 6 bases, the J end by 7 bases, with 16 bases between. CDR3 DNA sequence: TGCAGTGCCCTCGTCGACCGTCTGGAGCAGTACTTC. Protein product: CSALVDRLEQYF.